This TCR beta chain originates from a study of shared clonotypes between healthy human individuals. Some clones are missing from TCRdb's copy, which holds only in-frame ones; the method was immunoSEQ multiplex PCR. The sample contains roughly 700,000 clones, around 72% of which appear only once. CDR3 length: 14 residues. Germline CDR1 is SGDLS and CDR2 is YYNGEE. V was pared by 0 bases and J by 2 bases, with 8 bases between. This clone was seen a handful of times. HIV-negative, healthy adults without recent acute infections or vaccinations were the donors. The clonotype was recovered from a woman in her 30s in good health. The sequencing sample was made of memory CD4+ T cells sorted from blood. Stated subset: CD45RA-negative fraction. The chain uses TRBV9 and TRBJ2-5; D not resolved. The CDR3 sequence is CASSVAAQQETQYF. CDR3 DNA sequence: TGTGCCAGCAGCGTAGCTGCTCAGCAAGAGACCCAGTACTTC.